One sample yielded the 22 T cell receptor beta chains listed below, sequenced in a study of blood T cell repertoires in COVID-19. Sequencing used immunoSEQ multiplex PCR; TCRdb keeps in-frame clones, though not all of them. The sample shows about 480,000 clones, 89% of them seen only once. Sequenced input: peripheral blood. These receptor sequences come from a young man with COVID-19, enrolled during active disease.

The V gene is TRBV7-8, the J gene TRBJ2-5; 7 bases map to TRBD2. Germline-derived CDR1 and CDR2 are SGHVS and FQNEAQ. The trim removed 8 bases at V and 5 bases at J, leaving 11 bases unmatched. The CDR3 covers 14 residues. The CDR3 loop reads CASGLGGGSETQYF. The CDR3 bases are TGTGCCAGCGGCCTGGGAGGCGGGAGCGAGACCCAGTACTTC.

V is TRBV6-5 and J is TRBJ2-3; 7 positions match TRBD1. There are 16 residues in the CDR3. After removal of 4 bases from V and 2 bases from J, the junction contained 9 bases not matched to a gene. CDR1 is MNHEY and CDR2 is SVGAGI in the germline V gene. The CDR3 DNA reads TGTGCCAGCAGTTTACAGGGGTGGGGCGTCACAGATACGCAGTATTTT. Translation: CASSLQGWGVTDTQYF.

CDR3 amino acids: CASSLVGGAGNTIYF. DNA for the CDR3: TGCGCCAGCAGCTTGGTCGGAGGGGCTGGAAACACCATATATTTT. The genes are TRBV5-1 and TRBJ1-3; tentatively, D is TRBD1 (5 bases). Per the germline V gene, CDR1 is SGHRS and CDR2 is YFSETQ. This CDR3 has 15 amino acids. Between the trimmed V and J ends, which lost 0 bases and 2 bases, there was a span of 9 bases.

The chain joins TRBV2 to TRBJ1-2; 7 positions match TRBD1. CDR1 and CDR2 (germline): SNHLY, FYNNEI. The CDR3 runs 13 residues. The V gene end was trimmed by 6 bases and the J gene end by 4 bases; junction bases not matched to a gene: 5. The CDR3, as DNA: TGTGCCAGCAGAGGGGACAGCCCCTATGGCTACACCTTC. This gives the protein CASRGDSPYGYTF.

The chain carries TRBV25-1 and TRBJ2-7; 10 bases line up with TRBD1. V was clipped by 4 bases and J by 6 bases; unmatched bases: 9. Germline CDR1 and CDR2: MGHDK and SYGVNS. The CDR3 is 15 amino acids. CDR3: CASSARGQGWGEQYF. The DNA for the CDR3 is TGTGCCAGCAGTGCACGGGGACAGGGGTGGGGCGAGCAGTACTTC.

The gene calls are TRBV29-1 and TRBJ1-3, with TRBD1 matching over 9 bases. CDR1 SQVTM and CDR2 ANQGSEA come from the germline V gene. Trimming at V came to 0 bases and at J to 4 bases, leaving 4 bases not matched to a gene. This CDR3 comprises 15 residues. The CDR3 coding sequence is TGCAGCGTTGAAGATGGGACAGGGTCCGGAAACACCATATATTTT. Its translation is CSVEDGTGSGNTIYF.

The sample holds one count of this clone. The chain is built from TRBV15 and TRBJ2-5; D is perhaps TRBD1 (5 bases). Trimming left V 0 bases short and J 1 base short, with 9 bases between. This CDR3 contains 15 residues. The germline V gene encodes CDR1 LNHNV and CDR2 YYDKDF (reference sequence). The CDR3 coding sequence is TGTGCCACCAGCAGAGAGGGTAGGGGCCAAGAGACCCAGTACTTC. This codes for CATSREGRGQETQYF.

This rearrangement joins TRBV11-1 to TRBJ1-4; 7 bases match TRBD1. CDR3 length: 16 amino acids. CDR1 and CDR2 (germline): SGHAT, FQDESV (reference sequence). The V segment lost 1 base and the J segment 3 bases; nucleotides outside the gene matches: 5. The CDR3, as DNA: TGTGCCAGCAGCTTAGATCCGGGACAGCCTAATGAAAAACTGTTTTTT. Translated, it gives CASSLDPGQPNEKLFF.

The chain has TRBV15 and TRBJ2-1; TRBD2 agrees at 7 bases. Germline values: CDR1 LNHNV, CDR2 YYDKDF (reference sequence). V dropped 8 bases and J dropped 3; count of bases not matched to a gene: 4. This CDR3 is 13 amino acids long. The CDR3 loop reads CATGGGYYNEQFF. The CDR3 region has the DNA TGTGCCACCGGGGGAGGGTACTACAATGAGCAGTTCTTC. Variable domain in full (rest from reference TRBV15 and TRBJ2-1): DAMVIQNPRYQVTQFGKPVTLSCSQTLNHNVMYWYQQKSSQAPKLLFHYYDKDFNNEADTPDNFQSRRPNTSFCFLDIRSPGLGDTAMYLCATGGGYYNEQFFGPGTRLTVL.

This rearrangement joins TRBV15 to TRBJ1-2, with 7 positions matching TRBD1. With V trimmed by 4 bases and J by 7 bases, 9 bases remained unmatched. The germline V gene encodes CDR1 LNHNV and CDR2 YYDKDF (reference sequence). This CDR3 contains 14 residues. This chain's CDR3 is CATSINRQGGGYTF. The CDR3 DNA is TGTGCCACCAGCATAAACCGACAGGGTGGTGGCTACACCTTC.

In its sample, this clone was seen a few times. CDR3 sequence reads: CASQTGGSSYEQYF. CDR3 DNA sequence: TGCGCCAGCCAAACCGGGGGGAGCTCCTACGAGCAGTACTTC. V is TRBV10-2 and J is TRBJ2-7, with 7 bases matching TRBD2. The CDR3 extends over 14 amino acids. The V gene end was trimmed by 8 bases and the J gene end by 0 bases; junction bases not matched to a gene: 7. Germline CDR1 is WSHSY and CDR2 is SAAADI.

The V call is TRBV2, the J call TRBJ1-5; 7 positions agree with TRBD1. The CDR3 consists of 14 residues. J lost 5 bases, V lost 1 base, and 2 bases had no gene match. Germline lookup yields CDR1 SNHLY and CDR2 FYNNEI. The CDR3 DNA reads as TGTGCCAGCAGTGAAGTAACAGGGGATCAGCCCCAGCATTTT. It is translated as CASSEVTGDQPQHF.

The rearrangement links TRBV6-6 to TRBJ1-6; perhaps TRBD1 as D (5 bases). The CDR3 sequence is 15 residues long. With 0 bases removed from V and 9 bases from J, the gap between germline ends came to 12 bases. Germline V gene data show CDR1 as MNHNY and CDR2 as SVGAGI (reference sequence). CDR3 sequence reads: CASSYSSQGSSPLHF. CDR3 nucleotide sequence: TGTGCCAGCAGTTACTCGAGTCAGGGTAGTTCACCCCTCCACTTT.

The chain combines TRBV3-1 (or the pseudogene TRBV3-2) with TRBJ2-1; 7 bases agree with TRBD2. Germline V lookup: CDR1 LGHDT, CDR2 YNNKEL (reference sequence). CDR3 length: 14 amino acids. With 4 bases clipped from V and 4 bases from J, the junction kept 4 bases outside the gene matches. For the CDR3, the DNA is TGTGCCAGCAGCCGGGACTACTCATACAATGAGCAGTTCTTC. Translation gives CASSRDYSYNEQFF.

V and J are TRBV5-4 and TRBJ2-1, with D possibly matching TRBD2 (6 bases). Germline V CDR1 and CDR2: SGHNT, YYREEE (reference sequence). V was trimmed by 0 bases and J by 8 bases, leaving 15 bases between them. The CDR3 spans 15 residues. The CDR3 region is CASSLGGEAGDEQFF. Written as DNA, the CDR3 is TGTGCCAGCAGCTTGGGAGGGGAGGCCGGGGATGAGCAGTTCTTC.

This clone has only a few counts. This chain links TRBV6-5 with TRBJ2-4; 10 bases line up with TRBD1. The CDR3 totals 14 residues. The germline gives CDR1 MNHEY, CDR2 SVGAGI. The junction had 4 bases not matched to a gene; V was cut back by 5 bases and J by 6 bases. The CDR3 sequence: CASSMDRGRNIQYF. The CDR3 coding sequence is TGTGCCAGCAGTATGGACAGGGGGAGAAACATTCAGTACTTC.

The J gene is TRBJ1-4, the V gene TRBV13, with TRBD1 matching over 8 bases. CDR1 and CDR2 from the germline V gene are PRHDT and FYEKMQ (reference sequence). J lost 8 bases, V lost 1 base, and 12 bases had no gene match. This CDR3 contains 17 residues. The CDR3 sequence: CASSLAAGGQGTEKLFF. The CDR3 coding sequence is TGTGCCAGCAGCTTAGCTGCAGGGGGCCAGGGTACGGAAAAACTGTTTTTT.

This clone was detected only once. The rearrangement joins TRBV2 to TRBJ2-2; weak D call: TRBD1 (6 bases). The germline V and J ends were trimmed by 5 bases and 4 bases, with 14 bases remaining between them. The CDR3 extends over 15 amino acids. CDR1 is SNHLY, CDR2 FYNNEI, per germline. The CDR3 loop reads CASSPQGPRTGELFF. The DNA for the CDR3 is TGTGCCAGCAGTCCACAGGGCCCGCGCACCGGGGAGCTGTTTTTT.

Only a few counts were recorded for this clone. The gene calls are TRBV13 and TRBJ2-6, with 8 bases fitting TRBD1. Germline V CDR1 and CDR2: PRHDT, FYEKMQ (reference sequence). The CDR3 is 18 amino acids. V lost 3 bases to trimming and J lost 3 bases; unmatched junction nucleotides: 10. Written as DNA, the CDR3 is TGTGCCAGCAGCTTCTCCGACAGGGGCCTTGGTGGGGCCAACGTCCTGACTTTC. Translating it yields CASSFSDRGLGGANVLTF. Full variable domain (remainder filled in from reference TRBV13 and TRBJ2-6): AAGVIQSPRHLIKEKRETATLKCYPIPRHDTVYWYQQGPGQDPQFLISFYEKMQSDKGSIPDRFSAQQFSDYHSELNMSSLELGDSALYFCASSFSDRGLGGANVLTFGAGSRLTVL.

The chain has TRBV30 and TRBJ1-6, with a possible D match to TRBD1 (5 bases). Germline V gene sequence: CDR1 GTSNPN, CDR2 SVGIG (reference sequence). The CDR3 has 13 residues. The chain's CDR3 is CALRSQGRSPLHF. The DNA for the CDR3 is TGTGCTCTGAGATCGCAGGGCCGATCACCCCTCCACTTT.

The chain joins TRBV5-4 to TRBJ1-1; D is ambiguous. CDR3 length: 16 residues. The germline V gene encodes CDR1 SGHNT and CDR2 YYREEE (reference sequence). Trimming left V 4 bases short and J 0 bases short, with 16 bases between. The CDR3 DNA is TGTGCCAGCAGCCCTACCTTGGTAAATATGAACACTGAAGCTTTCTTT. It specifies CASSPTLVNMNTEAFF.

Only a few counts were recorded for this clone. J is TRBJ2-7 and V is TRBV5-6; TRBD1 matches at 9 bases. Germline trimming cut 7 bases from V and 0 bases from J; bases unmatched to any gene: 8. The CDR3 covers 15 residues. Germline-derived CDR1 and CDR2 are SGHDT and YYEEEE. The CDR3 protein is CASQNRGLSSYEQYF. CDR3 DNA sequence: TGTGCCAGCCAAAACAGGGGGCTGAGCTCCTACGAGCAGTACTTC.